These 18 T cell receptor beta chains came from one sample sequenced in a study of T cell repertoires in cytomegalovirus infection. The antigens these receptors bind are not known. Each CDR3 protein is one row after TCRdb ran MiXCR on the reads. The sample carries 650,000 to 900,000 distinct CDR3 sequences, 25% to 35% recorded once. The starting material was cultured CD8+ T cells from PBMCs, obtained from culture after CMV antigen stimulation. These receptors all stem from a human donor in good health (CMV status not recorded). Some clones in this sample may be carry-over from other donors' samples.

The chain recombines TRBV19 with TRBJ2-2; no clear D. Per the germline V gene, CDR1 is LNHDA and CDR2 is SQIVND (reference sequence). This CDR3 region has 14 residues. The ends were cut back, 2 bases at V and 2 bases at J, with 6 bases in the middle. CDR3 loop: CASSIMGNTGELFF. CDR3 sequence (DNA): TGTGCCAGTAGTATAATGGGAAACACCGGGGAGCTGTTTTTT.

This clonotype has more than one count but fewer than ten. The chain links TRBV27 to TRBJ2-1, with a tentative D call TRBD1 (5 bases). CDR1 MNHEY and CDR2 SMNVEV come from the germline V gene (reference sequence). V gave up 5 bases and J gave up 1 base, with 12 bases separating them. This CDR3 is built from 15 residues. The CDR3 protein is CASSPWGKSYNEQFF. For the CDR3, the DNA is TGTGCCAGCAGTCCGTGGGGCAAATCCTACAATGAGCAGTTCTTC.

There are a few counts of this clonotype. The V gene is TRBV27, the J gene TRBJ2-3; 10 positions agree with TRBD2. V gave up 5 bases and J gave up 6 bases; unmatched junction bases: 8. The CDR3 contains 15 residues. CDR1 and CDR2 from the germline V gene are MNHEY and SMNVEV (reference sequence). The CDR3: CASSPTSGVSDTQYF. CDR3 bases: TGTGCCAGCAGTCCCACTAGCGGGGTTTCTGATACGCAGTATTTT.

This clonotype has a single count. The CDR3 here is CAISEAYNEKLFF. CDR3 sequence (DNA): TGTGCCATCAGTGAAGCCTATAATGAAAAACTGTTTTTT. The chain employs TRBV10-3 and TRBJ1-4; no definite D call. CDR1 is ENHRY, CDR2 SYGVKD, per germline. This CDR3 has 13 amino acids. V was clipped by 3 bases and J by 4 bases, with 6 bases between them.

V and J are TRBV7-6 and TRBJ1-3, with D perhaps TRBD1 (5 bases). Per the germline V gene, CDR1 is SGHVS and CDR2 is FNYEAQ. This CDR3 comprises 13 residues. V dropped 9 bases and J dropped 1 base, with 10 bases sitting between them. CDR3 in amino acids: CASFGGSGNTIYF. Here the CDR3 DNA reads TGTGCCAGTTTCGGGGGGTCTGGAAACACCATATATTTT. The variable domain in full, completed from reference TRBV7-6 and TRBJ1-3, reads GAGVSQSPRYKVTKRGQDVALRCDPISGHVSLYWYRQALGQGPEFLTYFNYEAQQDKSGLPNDRFSAERPEGSISTLTIQRTEQRDSAMYRCASFGGSGNTIYFGEGSWLTVV.

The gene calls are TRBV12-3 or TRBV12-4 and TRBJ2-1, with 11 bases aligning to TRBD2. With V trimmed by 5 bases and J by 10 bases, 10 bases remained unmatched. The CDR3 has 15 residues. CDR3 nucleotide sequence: TGTGCCAGCAGTAATAGCGGGGGGGCTTTAGAAGAGCAGTTCTTC. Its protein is CASSNSGGALEEQFF.

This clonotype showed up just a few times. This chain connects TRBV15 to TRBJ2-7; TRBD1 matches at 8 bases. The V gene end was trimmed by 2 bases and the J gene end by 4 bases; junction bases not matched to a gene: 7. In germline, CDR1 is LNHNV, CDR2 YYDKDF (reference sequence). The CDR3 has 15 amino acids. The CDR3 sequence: CATSRIRDRNYEQYF. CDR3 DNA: TGTGCCACCAGCAGAATAAGGGACAGGAATTACGAGCAGTACTTC.

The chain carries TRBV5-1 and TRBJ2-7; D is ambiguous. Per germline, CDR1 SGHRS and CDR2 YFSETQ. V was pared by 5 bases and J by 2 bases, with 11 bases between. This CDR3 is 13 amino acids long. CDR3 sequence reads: CASSPPATYEQYF. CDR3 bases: TGCGCCAGCAGTCCCCCAGCAACCTACGAGCAGTACTTC.

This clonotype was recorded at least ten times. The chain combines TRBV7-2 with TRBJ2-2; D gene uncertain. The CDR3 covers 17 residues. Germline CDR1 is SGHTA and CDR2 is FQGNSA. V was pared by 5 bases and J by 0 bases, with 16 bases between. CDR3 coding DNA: TGTGCCAGCAGCGGGCGTGGATCGCAGGCGAACACCGGGGAGCTGTTTTTT. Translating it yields CASSGRGSQANTGELFF.

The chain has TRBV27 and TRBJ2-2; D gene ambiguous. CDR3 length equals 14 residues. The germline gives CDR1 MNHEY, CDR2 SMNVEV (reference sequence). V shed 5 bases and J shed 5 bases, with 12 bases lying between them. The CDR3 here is CASSQAFGTGELFF. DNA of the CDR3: TGTGCCAGCAGTCAGGCCTTTGGTACCGGGGAGCTGTTTTTT.

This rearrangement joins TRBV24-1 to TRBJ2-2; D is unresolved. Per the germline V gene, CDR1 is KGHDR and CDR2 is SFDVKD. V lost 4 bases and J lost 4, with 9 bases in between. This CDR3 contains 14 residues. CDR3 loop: CATSEPTGTGELFF. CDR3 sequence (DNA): TGTGCCACCAGTGAACCCACCGGCACCGGGGAGCTGTTTTTT.

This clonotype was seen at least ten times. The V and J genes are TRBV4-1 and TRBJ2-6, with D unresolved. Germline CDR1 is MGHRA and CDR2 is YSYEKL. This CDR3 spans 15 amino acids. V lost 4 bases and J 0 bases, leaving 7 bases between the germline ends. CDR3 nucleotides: TGCGCCAGCAGCCCGTTTCCCTCTGGGGCCAACGTCCTGACTTTC. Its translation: CASSPFPSGANVLTF.

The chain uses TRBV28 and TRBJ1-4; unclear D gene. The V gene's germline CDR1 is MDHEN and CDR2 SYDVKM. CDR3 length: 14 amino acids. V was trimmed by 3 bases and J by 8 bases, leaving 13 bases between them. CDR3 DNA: TGTGCCAGCAGTTTCACGCCAGTAGGGGAAAAACTGTTTTTT. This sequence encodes CASSFTPVGEKLFF.

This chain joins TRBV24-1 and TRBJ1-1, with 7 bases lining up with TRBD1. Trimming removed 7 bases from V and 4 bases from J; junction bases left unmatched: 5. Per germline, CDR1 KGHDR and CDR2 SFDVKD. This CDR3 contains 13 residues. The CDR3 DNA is TGTGCCACCAGACTTCAGGGGGGCACTGAAGCTTTCTTT. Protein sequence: CATRLQGGTEAFF.

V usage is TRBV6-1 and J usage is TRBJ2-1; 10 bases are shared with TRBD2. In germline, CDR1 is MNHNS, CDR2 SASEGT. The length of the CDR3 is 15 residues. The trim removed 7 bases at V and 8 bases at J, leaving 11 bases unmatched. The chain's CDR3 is CASKYGLAAVDEQFF. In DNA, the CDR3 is TGTGCCAGCAAGTACGGACTAGCGGCTGTGGATGAGCAGTTCTTC.

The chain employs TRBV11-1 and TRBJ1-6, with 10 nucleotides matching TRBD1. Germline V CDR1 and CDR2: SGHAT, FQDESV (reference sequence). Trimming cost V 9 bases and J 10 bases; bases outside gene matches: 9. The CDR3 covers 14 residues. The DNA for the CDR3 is TGTGCCAGTATCGGGGACAGGGGACGATCACCCCTCCACTTT. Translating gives CASIGDRGRSPLHF.

This CDR3 is CATSDLGTANTGELFF. The CDR3 bases are TGTGCCACCAGTGATTTAGGGACGGCGAACACCGGGGAGCTGTTTTTT. The J gene is TRBJ2-2, the V gene TRBV24-1; the D gene could be TRBD1 or TRBD2 (5 bases each). Trimming cost V 1 base and J 0 bases, with 8 bases left between them. This CDR3 has 16 amino acids. CDR1 is KGHDR and CDR2 is SFDVKD in the germline V gene.

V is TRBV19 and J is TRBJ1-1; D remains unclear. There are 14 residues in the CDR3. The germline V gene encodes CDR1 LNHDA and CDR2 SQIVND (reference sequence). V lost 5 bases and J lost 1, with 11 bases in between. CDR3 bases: TGTGCCAGTAGTCCCGCCGACGGGAACACTGAAGCTTTCTTT. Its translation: CASSPADGNTEAFF.